Below are 22 T cell receptor beta chains sequenced from a single sample in a study of T cell responses to AZD1222 COVID-19 vaccine. Sequencing used immunoSEQ multiplex PCR; TCRdb keeps in-frame clones, though not all of them. The sample lists about 160,000 clones, roughly nine tenths occurring once. The sample was peripheral blood, taken on day 0 of AZD1222 vaccination. These receptor sequences come from an adult in good health.

The chain recombines TRBV2 with TRBJ1-5; 7 nucleotides align to TRBD1. With 3 bases clipped from V and 3 bases from J, the junction kept 5 bases outside the gene matches. The CDR3 extends over 15 amino acids. CDR1 is SNHLY and CDR2 is FYNNEI in the germline V gene. The CDR3 reads CASSDSGGANQPQHF. Here the CDR3 DNA reads TGTGCCAGCAGTGATTCAGGGGGTGCCAATCAGCCCCAGCATTTT. The full variable domain, its missing parts supplied by reference TRBV2 and TRBJ1-5, is EPEVTQTPSHQVTQMGQEVILRCVPISNHLYFYWYRQILGQKVEFLVSFYNNEISEKSEIFDDQFSVERPDGSNFTLKIRSTKLEDSAMYFCASSDSGGANQPQHFGDGTRLSIL.

The V call is TRBV10-3, the J call TRBJ2-5; TRBD1 matches at 8 bases. CDR3 length equals 14 residues. After removal of 7 bases from V and 1 base from J, the junction contained 5 bases not matched to a gene. Germline CDR1 and CDR2: ENHRY and SYGVKD. CDR3 nucleotides: TGTGCCATCAATCAGGGGGCGATCCAAGAGACCCAGTACTTC. Protein product: CAINQGAIQETQYF.

The gene calls are TRBV28 and TRBJ1-1, with a tentative D call TRBD1 (5 bases). The V end was cut by 6 bases, the J end by 0 bases, with 8 bases between. Per germline, CDR1 MDHEN and CDR2 SYDVKM. The length of the CDR3 is 13 residues. CDR3 in amino acids: CASRPGMNTEAFF. CDR3 bases: TGTGCCAGCAGGCCAGGGATGAACACTGAAGCTTTCTTT. The full variable domain, in which reference TRBV28 and TRBJ1-1 provide the parts outside the CDR3, is DVKVTQSSRYLVKRTGEKVFLECVQDMDHENMFWYRQDPGLGLRLIYFSYDVKMKEKGDIPEGYSVSREKKERFSLILESASTNQTSMYLCASRPGMNTEAFFGQGTRLTVV.

The genes are TRBV5-4 and TRBJ1-1; D remains ambiguous. CDR3 length: 14 residues. CDR1 is SGHNT and CDR2 is YYREEE in the germline V gene (reference sequence). V lost 1 base, J lost 3 bases, and 10 bases lay in between. As DNA, the CDR3 is TGTGCCAGCAGCTTGTTCTTAAAGGACACTGAAGCTTTCTTT. Translating gives CASSLFLKDTEAFF.

In its sample, this clone was seen once. This sequence joins TRBV28 and TRBJ2-7; no definite D call. Germline assignment: CDR1 MDHEN and CDR2 SYDVKM. This CDR3 has 10 amino acids. Trimming removed 5 bases at V and 4 bases at J, with 3 bases between. The CDR3 is CASSHYEQYF. As DNA, the CDR3 is TGTGCCAGCAGTCATTACGAGCAGTACTTC. Full variable domain (missing parts from reference TRBV28 and TRBJ2-7): DVKVTQSSRYLVKRTGEKVFLECVQDMDHENMFWYRQDPGLGLRLIYFSYDVKMKEKGDIPEGYSVSREKKERFSLILESASTNQTSMYLCASSHYEQYFGPGTRLTVT.

The chain carries TRBV6-2 or TRBV6-3 and TRBJ2-3; D unresolved. Germline V lookup: CDR1 MNHEY, CDR2 SVGEGT. This CDR3 has 17 residues. The V end lost 2 bases, the J end lost 0 bases, and 15 bases lay between the germline ends. CDR3 in DNA: TGTGCCAGCAGTTACGACTCTGTAGGACCTAGCACAGATACGCAGTATTTT. Translation gives CASSYDSVGPSTDTQYF.

J is TRBJ2-3 and V is TRBV18; the match to TRBD1 covers 8 bases. CDR1 is KGHSH, CDR2 LQKENI, per germline. V shed 4 bases and J 1 base; nucleotides not matched to a gene: 10. This CDR3 is built from 17 residues. The CDR3 bases are TGTGCCAGCTCACTTCGGACAGGGATTTGGGGCACAGATACGCAGTATTTT. Its translation is CASSLRTGIWGTDTQYF.

The chain carries TRBV5-1 and TRBJ2-7; D not certain. V lost 4 bases and J 6 bases, leaving 8 bases between the germline ends. The CDR3 contains 11 residues. CDR1 is SGHRS, CDR2 YFSETQ, per germline. DNA of the CDR3: TGCGCCAGCAGCGAGGCTCTCGAGCAGTACTTC. It encodes CASSEALEQYF.

V usage is TRBV10-3 and J usage is TRBJ2-1; 9 bases map to TRBD2. With 4 bases clipped from V and 2 bases from J, the junction kept 6 bases outside the gene matches. The length of the CDR3 is 16 residues. Germline V gene sequence: CDR1 ENHRY, CDR2 SYGVKD. CDR3 sequence: CAISGLAGAAYNEQFF. The CDR3 DNA sequence: TGTGCCATCAGTGGGTTAGCGGGAGCAGCCTACAATGAGCAGTTCTTC.

The chain has TRBV30 and TRBJ1-6, with 7 bases aligning to TRBD1. Germline loops: CDR1 GTSNPN, CDR2 SVGIG (reference sequence). V lost 3 bases, J lost 6 bases, and 14 bases stayed unmatched. The CDR3 is 17 residues long. The CDR3: CAWRGGQFLGFNSPLHF. The CDR3, as DNA: TGTGCCTGGAGGGGGGGACAGTTCCTTGGATTTAATTCACCCCTCCACTTT.

The rearrangement joins TRBV27 to TRBJ2-7; 16 nucleotides align to TRBD2. Germline CDR1 MNHEY, CDR2 SMNVEV (reference sequence). The V segment lost 4 bases and the J segment 6 bases; nucleotides outside the gene matches: 9. The CDR3 extends over 17 amino acids. CDR3 coding DNA: TGTGCCAGCAGTTCGTACGGGACTAGCGGGAGGGAAATCGAGCAGTACTTC. This sequence encodes CASSSYGTSGREIEQYF.

This chain connects TRBV19 to TRBJ2-7; the D is unclear. This CDR3 is 13 amino acids long. The V end was cut by 6 bases, the J end by 0 bases, with 9 bases between. Germline V gene data show CDR1 as LNHDA and CDR2 as SQIVND (reference sequence). Here the CDR3 DNA reads TGTGCCAGTAGGCCCGTGGGCTCCTACGAGCAGTACTTC. The encoded protein is CASRPVGSYEQYF.

The J gene is TRBJ1-2, the V gene TRBV30, with 9 bases matching TRBD1. The CDR3 totals 16 residues. V shed 0 bases, J shed 7 bases, and the junction held 12 bases outside the gene matches. Germline V gene sequence: CDR1 GTSNPN, CDR2 SVGIG (reference sequence). The CDR3 is CAWSVIIDRGGGGYTF. In DNA form, the CDR3 reads TGTGCCTGGAGTGTAATTATCGACAGGGGGGGAGGTGGCTACACCTTC.

CDR3 nucleotides: TGTGCCAGCACGGCGGGATTAGACAATGAGCAGTTCTTC. The encoded protein is CASTAGLDNEQFF. This chain joins TRBV27 and TRBJ2-1; D might be TRBD2 (6 bases). CDR3 length equals 13 residues. Germline CDR1 and CDR2: MNHEY and SMNVEV (reference sequence). Trimming stripped 7 bases from V and 5 bases from J, with 12 bases between.

The chain combines TRBV27 with TRBJ2-1; 11 nucleotides line up with TRBD2. CDR3 length: 18 amino acids. Germline trimming cut 6 bases from V and 7 bases from J; bases unmatched to any gene: 17. Germline loops: CDR1 MNHEY, CDR2 SMNVEV (reference sequence). CDR3 residues: CASSSIPIAGGPANEQFF. The CDR3 DNA is TGTGCCAGCAGCTCAATTCCCATAGCGGGAGGGCCGGCGAATGAGCAGTTCTTC.

The chain combines TRBV4-1 with TRBJ2-1, with a possible D match to TRBD2 (6 bases). In germline, CDR1 is MGHRA, CDR2 YSYEKL. V was shortened by 4 bases and J by 9 bases, with 19 bases between the two germline ends. The CDR3 consists of 15 residues. CDR3 amino acids: CASSPPTGTPREQFF. The CDR3 DNA follows: TGCGCCAGCAGCCCCCCGACCGGGACTCCCCGTGAGCAGTTCTTC.

V usage is TRBV27 and J usage is TRBJ1-6, with a weak D call TRBD1 (6 bases). The CDR3 is 15 amino acids. Germline CDR1 and CDR2: MNHEY and SMNVEV (reference sequence). Trimming removed 5 bases from V and 5 bases from J, with 13 bases in between. The CDR3 loop reads CASSTDRDNNSPLHF. In DNA form, the CDR3 reads TGTGCCAGCAGTACTGACCGGGACAATAATTCACCCCTCCACTTT.

The chain employs TRBV5-8 and TRBJ2-5; 11 nucleotides line up with TRBD2. Germline lookup yields CDR1 SGHTS and CDR2 YDEGEE. The CDR3 sequence is 17 residues long. V dropped 1 base and J dropped 2; count of bases not matched to a gene: 7. The CDR3 DNA follows: TGTGCCAGCAGCTTGTTCCTTGGGACTAGCGGTCAAGAGACCCAGTACTTC. This encodes CASSLFLGTSGQETQYF.

This sequence joins TRBV4-3 and TRBJ1-4, with a possible D match to TRBD1 (5 bases). The CDR3 runs 17 residues. The V end lost 3 bases, the J end lost 7 bases, and 21 bases lay between the germline ends. From germline, CDR1 is LGHNA and CDR2 YSLEER. This CDR3 reads CASSQFLEGWRGEKLFF. The CDR3 bases are TGCGCCAGCAGCCAGTTCCTCGAGGGTTGGAGGGGTGAAAAACTGTTTTTT.

The genes are TRBV7-2 and TRBJ1-4; 7 bases match TRBD1. V lost 4 bases and J lost 8; bases outside the gene matches: 10. CDR3 length: 15 residues. Germline V gene data show CDR1 as SGHTA and CDR2 as FQGNSA. This CDR3 reads CASSSPTGLEEKLFF. The CDR3 DNA follows: TGTGCCAGCAGCTCACCGACAGGGTTAGAGGAAAAACTGTTTTTT.

The chain uses TRBV27 and TRBJ2-1, with 7 positions matching TRBD2. Germline assignment: CDR1 MNHEY and CDR2 SMNVEV (reference sequence). V shed 3 bases, J shed 3 bases, and the junction held 5 bases outside the gene matches. The CDR3 contains 15 residues. The CDR3 loop reads CASSFTSVYYNEQFF. DNA of the CDR3: TGTGCCAGCAGTTTCACTAGCGTTTACTACAATGAGCAGTTCTTC.

This clone was seen a single time. This chain connects TRBV6-5 to TRBJ1-3, with D possibly TRBD1 on 5 matching bases. Germline V gene lookup returns CDR1 MNHEY and CDR2 SVGAGI. The CDR3 contains 15 residues. The V end lost 5 bases, the J end lost 8 bases, and 19 bases lay between the germline ends. The CDR3 spells CASSPLGTRRDTIYF. The CDR3 DNA reads as TGTGCCAGCAGTCCCCTCGGGACCAGAAGGGACACCATATATTTT.